This T cell receptor beta chain was sequenced during a study of cytomegalovirus exposure and HLA in healthy donors. Of note for this clone: Antigen unknown.

PCR used 60 Vbeta primers and 13 Jbeta primers. Clones were sequenced by immunoSEQ multiplex PCR, and TCRdb holds only the in-frame ones, with some missing. The sample includes about 170,000 clones, roughly 83% of them seen just once. Trimming stripped 4 bases from V and 4 bases from J, with 16 bases between. The CDR3 is made up of 15 amino acids. Germline lookup yields CDR1 GTSNPN and CDR2 SVGIG (reference sequence). Overall study findings and caveats: Follow-up analysis later connected one missense variant in DCLRE1C with trimming of TCR beta V- and J-genes. Upon later analysis, TCR association rates were observed to vary by HLA locus, being highest for DRB1 and lowest for HLA-C.

The rearrangement joins TRBV30 to TRBJ2-2; D possibly corresponds to TRBD1 (6 bases). The specimen was PBMCs. The source is a woman aged 45 to 65 in good health and CMV-seronegative. This chain's CDR3 is CAWTVLGQSTGELFF. The CDR3 DNA reads as TGTGCCTGGACCGTCTTGGGACAAAGCACCGGGGAGCTGTTTTTT.